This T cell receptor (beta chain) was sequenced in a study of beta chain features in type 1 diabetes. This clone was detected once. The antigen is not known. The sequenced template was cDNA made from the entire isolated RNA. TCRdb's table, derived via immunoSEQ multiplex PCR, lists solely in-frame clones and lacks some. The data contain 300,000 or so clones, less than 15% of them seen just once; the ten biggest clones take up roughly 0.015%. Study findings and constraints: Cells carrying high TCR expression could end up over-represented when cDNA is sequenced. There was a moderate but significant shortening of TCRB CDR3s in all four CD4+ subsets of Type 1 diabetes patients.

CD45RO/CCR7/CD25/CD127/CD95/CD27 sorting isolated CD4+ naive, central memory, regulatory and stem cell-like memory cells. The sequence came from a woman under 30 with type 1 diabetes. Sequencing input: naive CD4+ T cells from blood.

The CDR3 spells CASSLGGTSPNYGYTF. The CDR3 bases are TGCGCCAGCAGCTTGGGCGGGACTTCACCGAACTATGGCTACACCTTC. The rearrangement joins TRBV5-1 to TRBJ1-2, with a weak D call TRBD1 (5 bases). CDR3 length: 16 amino acids. Trimming removed 0 bases at V and 2 bases at J, with 14 bases between. The germline CDR1 and CDR2 sequences are SGHRS and YFSETQ.